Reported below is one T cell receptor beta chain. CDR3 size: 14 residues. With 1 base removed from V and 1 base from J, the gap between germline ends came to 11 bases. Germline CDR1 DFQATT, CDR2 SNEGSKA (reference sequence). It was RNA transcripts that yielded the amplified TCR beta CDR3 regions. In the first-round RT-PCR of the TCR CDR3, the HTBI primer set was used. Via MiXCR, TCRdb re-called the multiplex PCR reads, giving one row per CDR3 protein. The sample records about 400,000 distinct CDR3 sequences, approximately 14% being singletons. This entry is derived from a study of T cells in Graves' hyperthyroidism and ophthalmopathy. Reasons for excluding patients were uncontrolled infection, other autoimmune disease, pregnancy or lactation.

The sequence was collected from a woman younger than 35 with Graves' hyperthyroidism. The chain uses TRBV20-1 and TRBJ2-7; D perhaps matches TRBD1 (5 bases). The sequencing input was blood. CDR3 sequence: CSARGAGSSYEQYF. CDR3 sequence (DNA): TGCAGTGCTAGAGGCGCAGGGTCGTCCTACGAGCAGTACTTC.